This passage covers 18 T cell receptor beta chains from one sample sequenced in a study of T-cell reconstitution after alpha-beta-depleted transplantation in children. Preparing the TCRbeta library involved the use of unique molecular identifiers. TCRdb re-called the PCR reads through MiXCR, storing one row per CDR3 protein. The table includes about 540,000 distinct CDR3 sequences, around 18% detected once. The starting material was PBMCs from the stem cell graft donor, obtained from the stem cell graft. Receptor source: a human donor who donated a stem cell graft to a child with acute lymphoblastic leukemia.

The chain is built from TRBV10-3 and TRBJ1-2; no reliable D call. There are 12 residues in the CDR3. Germline values: CDR1 ENHRY, CDR2 SYGVKD. V was trimmed by 6 bases and J by 8 bases, leaving 13 bases between them. The CDR3 region has the DNA TGTGCCATCAGCGAGGGTATACAGGGCTACACCTTC. As protein: CAISEGIQGYTF.

This clonotype was detected only a few times. The chain carries TRBV4-1 and TRBJ2-5, with D maybe TRBD2 (5 bases). V lost 4 bases, J lost 0 bases, and 15 bases lay in between. CDR1 and CDR2 from the germline V gene are MGHRA and YSYEKL. CDR3 length equals 16 residues. CDR3 residues: CASSPRYDGNQETQYF. The CDR3 nucleotides are TGCGCCAGCAGCCCACGATACGACGGGAACCAAGAGACCCAGTACTTC.

About this clonotype itself: Germline and junction disagree at one end, which may indicate a read error. The V gene is TRBV12-3 or TRBV12-4, the J gene TRBJ2-3; D is perhaps TRBD1 or TRBD2 (5 bases each). CDR3 length equals 15 residues. As DNA, the CDR3 is TGTGCCAGCAGTTTGGAAGGGACCCTCACACATACGCAGTATTTT. This codes for CASSLEGTLTHTQYF.

This clonotype was counted only a few times. The V call is TRBV12-3 or TRBV12-4, the J call TRBJ1-5, with 7 bases aligning to TRBD1. Trimming took 6 bases from V and 6 from J; bases not matched to a gene: 8. This CDR3 has 14 amino acids. CDR3 bases: TGTGCCAGCAGCCCCGTGACAGGGAGTCAGCCCCAGCATTTT. Protein product: CASSPVTGSQPQHF.

This clonotype was found a few times. The rearrangement joins TRBV7-8 to TRBJ1-5; the D gene is possibly TRBD1 (6 bases). Trimming pared 0 bases from V and 5 bases from J, leaving 11 bases between. Looked up from germline, CDR1 is SGHVS and CDR2 is FQNEAQ. The CDR3 is 15 amino acids. CDR3 DNA: TGTGCCAGCAGCTTAGCGAACAAGGGGGATCAGCCCCAGCATTTT. This codes for CASSLANKGDQPQHF. The whole variable domain, filled in from reference TRBV7-8 and TRBJ1-5, reads GAGVSQSPRYKVAKRGQDVALRCDPISGHVSLFWYQQALGQGPEFLTYFQNEAQLDKSGLPSDRFFAERPEGSVSTLKIQRTQQEDSAVYLCASSLANKGDQPQHFGDGTRLSIL.

In its sample, this clonotype was seen a few times. The chain is built from TRBV5-5 and TRBJ2-1; no clear D gene. The CDR3 covers 12 residues. Trimming pared 2 bases from V and 10 bases from J, leaving 10 bases between. The V gene's germline CDR1 is SGHKS and CDR2 YYEKEE (reference sequence). The DNA for the CDR3 is TGTGCCAGCAGCTTTTACGGTGGAGAGCAGTTCTTC. Translating it yields CASSFYGGEQFF.

This clonotype showed up just a few times. The V and J genes are TRBV5-1 and TRBJ2-3; D unresolved. Trimming pared 4 bases from V and 0 bases from J, leaving 24 bases between. The V gene's germline CDR1 is SGHRS and CDR2 YFSETQ. This CDR3 is built from 19 residues. DNA for the CDR3: TGCGCCAGCAGCCTGGGATTAGCCCCGACCCGGCCGAGCACAGATACGCAGTATTTT. Protein sequence: CASSLGLAPTRPSTDTQYF.

This clonotype was seen more than once but under ten times. The V and J genes are TRBV3-1 and TRBJ1-2; D is perhaps TRBD1 (5 bases). Germline CDR1 is LGHDT and CDR2 is YNNKEL (reference sequence). V gave up 0 bases and J gave up 2 bases, with 10 bases separating them. The CDR3 is made up of 15 amino acids. For the CDR3, the DNA is TGTGCCAGCAGCCAAGACGGGGGGTGGAACTATGGCTACACCTTC. The encoded protein is CASSQDGGWNYGYTF.

The sample holds a few counts of this clonotype. The CDR3 reads CASSLWASGGGYNEQFF. Written as DNA, the CDR3 is TGTGCCAGCAGCTTGTGGGCTAGCGGGGGGGGCTACAATGAGCAGTTCTTC. The chain is built from TRBV5-6 and TRBJ2-1; 12 bases fit TRBD2. V was pared by 1 base and J by 3 bases, with 5 bases of the junction left unmatched. This CDR3 is built from 17 residues. From germline, CDR1 is SGHDT and CDR2 YYEEEE.

This chain joins TRBV6-5 and TRBJ2-7; D is unresolved. V shed 6 bases and J shed 9 bases, with 15 bases lying between them. CDR3 length: 12 amino acids. Germline values: CDR1 MNHEY, CDR2 SVGAGI. This CDR3 is CASRSHGEPQYF. DNA for the CDR3: TGTGCCAGCAGGTCACACGGAGAGCCGCAGTACTTC.

There are a few counts of this clonotype. J is TRBJ2-3 and V is TRBV5-1; 7 nucleotides agree with TRBD2. V was clipped by 3 bases and J by 5 bases; unmatched bases: 9. CDR1 and CDR2 (germline): SGHRS, YFSETQ. CDR3 length: 15 residues. The CDR3 region has the DNA TGCGCCAGCAGCTCGGGGACTACCCCCGGAGATACGCAGTATTTT. This encodes CASSSGTTPGDTQYF. The variable domain in full, with the rest retrieved from reference TRBV5-1 and TRBJ2-3, is KAGVTQTPRYLIKTRGQQVTLSCSPISGHRSVSWYQQTPGQGLQFLFEYFSETQRNKGNFPGRFSGRQFSNSRSEMNVSTLELGDSALYLCASSSGTTPGDTQYFGPGTRLTVL.

This chain uses TRBV19 with TRBJ1-3; D unclear. V was shortened by 3 bases and J by 0 bases, with 18 bases between the two germline ends. Germline assignment: CDR1 LNHDA and CDR2 SQIVND (reference sequence). There are 18 residues in the CDR3. The CDR3 loop is CASSILLEAVFSGNTIYF. CDR3 sequence (DNA): TGTGCCAGTAGTATCCTCCTTGAGGCCGTTTTCTCTGGAAACACCATATATTTT. Complete variable domain (other parts from reference TRBV19 and TRBJ1-3): DGGITQSPKYLFRKEGQNVTLSCEQNLNHDAMYWYRQDPGQGLRLIYYSQIVNDFQKGDIAEGYSVSREKKESFPLTVTSAQKNPTAFYLCASSILLEAVFSGNTIYFGEGSWLTVV.

This clonotype was detected a few times. The chain recombines TRBV6-1 with TRBJ1-1; D might be TRBD1 (6 bases). V lost 5 bases and J 6 bases, leaving 19 bases between the germline ends. Germline V gene sequence: CDR1 MNHNS, CDR2 SASEGT. The CDR3 extends over 15 amino acids. Written as DNA, the CDR3 is TGTGCCAGCAGTACCCCCGGGACACCGCCACCTGAAGCTTTCTTT. Translation gives CASSTPGTPPPEAFF.

V and J are TRBV12-3 or TRBV12-4 and TRBJ2-7, with D perhaps given as TRBD1 or TRBD2 (5 bases each). The CDR3 extends over 14 amino acids. The V end lost 6 bases, the J end lost 6 bases, and 18 bases lay between the germline ends. DNA for the CDR3: TGTGCCAGCAGCCCCCGGGGCTCCGCGAGCGAGCAGTACTTC. Its protein product is CASSPRGSASEQYF.

This clonotype was recorded a few times. This sequence joins TRBV6-5 and TRBJ1-5, with 8 nucleotides matching TRBD1. Germline trimming cut 4 bases from V and 4 bases from J; bases unmatched to any gene: 15. The CDR3 is 18 residues long. Per germline, CDR1 MNHEY and CDR2 SVGAGI. For the CDR3, the DNA is TGTGCCAGCAGTTCAGCAGGATATCGGACAGGGAATAATCAGCCCCAGCATTTT. The encoded protein is CASSSAGYRTGNNQPQHF.

The genes are TRBV20-1 and TRBJ2-1; D not certain. Germline values: CDR1 DFQATT, CDR2 SNEGSKA (reference sequence). The CDR3 loop spans 11 amino acids. V was pared by 1 base and J by 16 bases, with 14 bases between. This chain's CDR3 is CSARARVLPFF. The CDR3 coding sequence is TGCAGTGCTAGAGCCCGGGTCCTACCTTTCTTC.

The chain is built from TRBV7-2 and TRBJ2-7, with a possible D match to TRBD1 (7 bases). CDR1 is SGHTA and CDR2 is FQGNSA in the germline V gene. The CDR3 spans 14 residues. V dropped 1 base and J dropped 6 bases, with 13 bases sitting between them. CDR3 nucleotide sequence: TGTGCCAGCAGCTTAGGACAGGGAGGTAGCGAGCAGTACTTC. Protein product: CASSLGQGGSEQYF.

The V and J genes are TRBV29-1 and TRBJ1-2; 9 bases align to TRBD1. Looked up from germline, CDR1 is SQVTM and CDR2 is ANQGSEA. The CDR3 has 11 residues. The J segment lost 8 bases and the V segment lost 6 bases, leaving 4 bases of the junction unmatched. The DNA of the CDR3 is TGCAGCGTCCGGGGACAGGGCGGCTACACCTTC. Translated: CSVRGQGGYTF.